This TCR beta chain comes out of a study of T cell responses to AZD1222 COVID-19 vaccine. Study results and caveats: Among vaccine-associated CD4 TCRs, coverage spanned spike, with dominance at 160-218 and 743-854. Spike-specific TCR breadth and depth rose after two AZD1222 doses.

The protocol was immunoSEQ multiplex PCR, while the TCRdb copy is restricted to in-frame clones and leaves out a portion. The table lists tens of thousands of clones, 88% of them singletons. The table lists this clone with a count of one. What it recognizes is unknown. The J segment lost 2 bases and the V segment lost 2 bases, leaving 4 bases of the junction unmatched. Germline CDR1 is MNHEY and CDR2 is SVGEGT. This CDR3 region has 16 residues. Sequencing was performed on peripheral blood, taken on day 0 of AZD1222 vaccination. The chain carries TRBV6-2 or TRBV6-3 and TRBJ1-5; 9 positions agree with TRBD1. The TCR sequence derives from an adult in good health. The CDR3 bases are TGTGCCAGCAGTTACCTGCGACAGGGGGGCAATCAGCCCCAGCATTTT. Protein: CASSYLRQGGNQPQHF.